These 22 T cell receptor beta chains share one sample of origin, sequenced in a study of T cells in women clearing cervical HPV infection. The table came from immunoSEQ multiplex PCR; TCRdb's copy has only in-frame clones and leaves some out. The sample has 20,000 to 25,000 clones; the top ten hold about 9.1%. The sequenced sample consisted of blood buffy coat. These receptor sequences come from a woman between 18 and 75 years old with a cervical HPV16 infection that either progressed to CIN3+ or cleared (not recorded which).

Concerning this clone itself: The CDR3 end lies 3 residues beyond the end of the read and is filled in from the germline J gene. This chain uses TRBV7-8 with TRBJ2-1; 9 bases map to TRBD2. This CDR3 spans 16 amino acids. The germline CDR1 and CDR2 sequences are SGHVS and FQNEAQ. With 5 bases clipped from V and 6 bases from J, the junction kept 11 bases outside the gene matches. The sequenced part of the CDR3 DNA is TGTGCCAGCAGCCGACCCCCCGGGACTAGCTCCAATGAG. Translation: CASSRPPGTSSNE. The CDR3 reads in full as CASSRPPGTSSNEQFF.

Regarding this clone: The read finishes 3 residues shy of the CDR3 end, and the germline J gene is used to complete it. V gene TRBV6-1 combines with J gene TRBJ2-7; TRBD2 aligns across 11 bases. The V gene end was trimmed by 4 bases and the J gene end by 3 bases; junction bases not matched to a gene: 2. This CDR3 is 14 amino acids long. Looked up from germline, CDR1 is MNHNS and CDR2 is SASEGT. The sequenced CDR3 bases are TGTGCCAGCAGTGCACTAGCGGGGGTCTACGAG. Its translation: CASSALAGVYE. In full, the CDR3 reads CASSALAGVYEQYF.

Regarding this clone: The read falls 3 residues short of the CDR3 end, and the missing part is taken from the germline J gene. The gene calls are TRBV11-2 and TRBJ2-3, with D perhaps TRBD1 (6 bases). Germline V gene sequence: CDR1 SGHAT, CDR2 FQNNGV. Trimming took off 1 base at V and 6 bases at J, with 14 bases between the two ends. The length of the CDR3 is 15 residues. CDR3 bases read: TGTGCCAGCAGCTTAGGGAACAGGGACCCCGATACG. This gives the protein CASSLGNRDPDT. The whole CDR3 region reads CASSLGNRDPDTQYF.

Points on this clone: The read comes to an end 3 residues before the CDR3 does, leaving the germline J gene to fill in the end. The chain links TRBV20-1 to TRBJ2-1; a possible D gene is TRBD1 (5 bases). V lost 2 bases to trimming and J lost 8 bases, with 16 bases between them. CDR3 size: 14 residues. Germline-derived CDR1 and CDR2 are DFQATT and SNEGSKA (reference sequence). This CDR3 reads CSARTQGWGDEQFF. CDR3 DNA (partial): TGCAGTGCTAGAACTCAGGGTTGGGGCGATGAG.

With respect to this clone: The read ends 3 residues early relative to the CDR3; the germline J gene fills the gap. V and J are TRBV5-5 and TRBJ2-1, with TRBD2 identical over 11 bases. The CDR3 is 15 amino acids. V was clipped by 4 bases and J by 2 bases; unmatched bases: 2. Per the germline V gene, CDR1 is SGHKS and CDR2 is YYEKEE (reference sequence). Incomplete CDR3 DNA: TGTGCCAGCAGCCGGACTAGCGGGCCCTACAATGAG. The encoded protein is CASSRTSGPYNE. The entire CDR3 is CASSRTSGPYNEQFF. The full variable domain, with the rest looked up from reference TRBV5-5 and TRBJ2-1, is DAGVTQSPTHLIKTRGQQVTLRCSPISGHKSVSWYQQVLGQGPQFIFQYYEKEERGRGNFPDRFSARQFPNYSSELNVNALLLGDSALYLCASSRTSGPYNEQFFGPGTRLTVL.

Incomplete CDR3 DNA: TGTGCCAGCAGTCCCGGACAGGGCCCGGACTACAATGAG. Protein: CASSPGQGPDYNE. The full-length CDR3 reads as CASSPGQGPDYNEQFF. The V and J genes are TRBV6-2 or TRBV6-3 and TRBJ2-1, with TRBD1 identical over 8 bases. The read gets to within 3 residues of the CDR3 end, and the germline J gene fills in the rest. J gave up 3 bases and V 5 bases, and 9 bases lay outside the gene matches. CDR1 is MNHEY and CDR2 is SVGEGT in the germline V gene. The CDR3 covers 16 residues.

About this clone itself: The CDR3 end is not reached by the read, which stops 3 residues before it; the germline J gene fills it in. The chain joins TRBV19 to TRBJ1-5; D ambiguous. Germline CDR1 reads LNHDA; CDR2 reads SQIVND (reference sequence). This CDR3 spans 13 amino acids. V lost 7 bases to trimming and J lost 2 bases, with 9 bases between them. CDR3 protein: CASNSEGNQPQHF. CDR3 DNA, as far as it was read: TGTGCCAGTAACAGTGAGGGCAATCAGCCC.

As to this clone: Sequencing ends 3 residues short of the CDR3 end; the germline J gene provides the rest. The V gene is TRBV29-1, the J gene TRBJ2-3; 7 nucleotides agree with TRBD1. Trimming removed 3 bases from V and 1 base from J; junction bases left unmatched: 1. The CDR3 runs to 13 residues. The V gene's germline CDR1 is SQVTM and CDR2 ANQGSEA. CDR3 loop: CSVDTGGTDTQYF. CDR3 DNA (partial): TGCAGCGTTGACACAGGGGGCACAGATACG.

A word on this clone: The sequenced fragment ends 3 residues before the CDR3 boundary, so the rest is inferred from the germline J gene. V is TRBV5-4 and J is TRBJ2-6; TRBD1 might be the D (5 bases). Trimming removed 2 bases from V and 2 bases from J, with 8 bases in between. The CDR3 is 15 residues long. CDR1 and CDR2 from the germline V gene are SGHNT and YYREEE (reference sequence). CDR3 sequence reads: CASSLEGAGANVLTF. Incomplete CDR3 DNA: TGTGCCAGCAGCTTAGAAGGGGCTGGGGCCAACGTC.

The covered CDR3 bases are TGCGCCAGCAGCCTAGCGGGGGCCAGCACAGATACG. Translated, it gives CASSLAGASTDT. The full CDR3 reads CASSLAGASTDTQYF. The chain employs TRBV5-1 and TRBJ2-3; 10 bases are shared with TRBD2. The read ends 3 residues shy of where the CDR3 ends; the end is completed using the germline J gene. V shed 4 bases and J 0 bases; nucleotides not matched to a gene: 2. The CDR3 is 15 residues long. Germline loops: CDR1 SGHRS, CDR2 YFSETQ.

To note about this clone: The read comes to an end 3 residues before the CDR3 does, leaving the germline J gene to fill in the end. V usage is TRBV7-2 and J usage is TRBJ2-5; 10 bases map to TRBD1. This CDR3 has 14 residues. Per the germline V gene, CDR1 is SGHTA and CDR2 is FQGNSA. The ends lost 3 bases at V and 4 bases at J; junction bases unmatched: 2. The CDR3 is CASSFDRGRETQYF. The CDR3 DNA, read in part, is TGTGCCAGCAGCTTCGACAGGGGGCGAGAGACC.

Measured by frequency, this clone is medium-sized. The read is 3 residues too short to cover the CDR3 end, so that end is filled in from the germline J gene. The V gene is TRBV5-4, the J gene TRBJ2-5, with 11 bases aligning to TRBD1. The CDR3 runs 15 residues. Unmatched junction bases numbered 8, after V lost 5 bases and J lost 5 bases. Germline V gives CDR1 SGHNT, CDR2 YYREEE (reference sequence). The CDR3 is CASRPGTGGIETQYF. Incomplete CDR3 DNA: TGTGCCAGCAGACCCGGGACAGGGGGTATTGAGACC.

On this clone: Sequencing ends 3 residues short of the CDR3 end; the germline J gene provides the rest. V usage is TRBV20-1 and J usage is TRBJ2-7, with 9 nucleotides matching TRBD2. Germline assignment: CDR1 DFQATT and CDR2 SNEGSKA (reference sequence). V shed 0 bases and J 2 bases; nucleotides not matched to a gene: 2. The CDR3 is made up of 14 amino acids. The CDR3 region is CSARDPSGTYEQYF. Partial CDR3 DNA: TGCAGTGCTAGAGATCCTAGCGGGACCTACGAG.

To note about this clone: The read comes to an end 3 residues before the CDR3 does, leaving the germline J gene to fill in the end. The chain uses TRBV2 and TRBJ2-5; TRBD2 matches at 9 bases. The germline gives CDR1 SNHLY, CDR2 FYNNEI. Germline trimming cut 7 bases from V and 5 bases from J; bases unmatched to any gene: 8. The CDR3 totals 14 residues. The DNA read from the CDR3 is TGTGCCAGCATGGGCGGGGGGGCCGGGGAGACC. Translation: CASMGGGAGET. The entire CDR3 is CASMGGGAGETQYF.

Worth noting for this clone: The read halts 3 residues ahead of the CDR3 end, with the missing end drawn from the germline J gene. The gene calls are TRBV5-1 and TRBJ1-2; TRBD1 matches 8 bases. With V trimmed by 0 bases and J by 6 bases, 4 bases remained unmatched. Per the germline V gene, CDR1 is SGHRS and CDR2 is YFSETQ. This CDR3 contains 14 residues. The CDR3 DNA, read in part, is TGCGCCAGCAGCTTGGAGGTGACAGGGGATGGC. This encodes CASSLEVTGDG. The complete CDR3 protein is CASSLEVTGDGYTF.

A word on this clone: The read comes to an end 3 residues before the CDR3 does, leaving the germline J gene to fill in the end. J is TRBJ2-7 and V is TRBV30; 12 bases match TRBD2. V was clipped by 3 bases and J by 6 bases; unmatched bases: 6. Germline V gives CDR1 GTSNPN, CDR2 SVGIG (reference sequence). The CDR3 runs to 14 residues. The covered CDR3 bases are TGTGCCTGGAGACTAGCGGGAGGATCCCCCGAG. Translating gives CAWRLAGGSPE. In full, the CDR3 is CAWRLAGGSPEQYF.

With regard to this clone: Read data end 3 residues before the CDR3 end; the end is taken from the germline J gene. V usage is TRBV19 and J usage is TRBJ2-5, with 8 bases identical to TRBD2. The trim removed 6 bases at V and 5 bases at J, leaving 11 bases unmatched. The CDR3 runs to 15 residues. Per germline, CDR1 LNHDA and CDR2 SQIVND (reference sequence). The DNA read from the CDR3 is TGTGCCAGTAGCCCCCCGGGGGGGGCGGGGGAGACC. Its translation: CASSPPGGAGET. The full CDR3 sequence reads CASSPPGGAGETQYF. The variable domain in full, completed from reference TRBV19 and TRBJ2-5, reads DGGITQSPKYLFRKEGQNVTLSCEQNLNHDAMYWYRQDPGQGLRLIYYSQIVNDFQKGDIAEGYSVSREKKESFPLTVTSAQKNPTAFYLCASSPPGGAGETQYFGPGTRLLVL.

As to this clone: The read falls 3 residues short of the CDR3 end, and the missing part is taken from the germline J gene. The J gene is TRBJ1-2, the V gene TRBV7-9, with D tentatively TRBD1 (6 bases). The CDR3 is 15 amino acids. V gave up 5 bases and J gave up 3 bases, with 16 bases separating them. Germline CDR1 is SEHNR and CDR2 is FQNEAQ (reference sequence). The CDR3 bases that were read are TGTGCCAGCAGCCCACAGGGATCGGGAGACTATGGC. Translation: CASSPQGSGDYG. The whole CDR3 is CASSPQGSGDYGYTF.

As to this clone: The CDR3 goes on 3 residues after the read ends, and that part is filled in from the germline J gene. The genes are TRBV20-1 and TRBJ2-1; 9 nucleotides match TRBD2. This CDR3 has 16 residues. With 5 bases clipped from V and 0 bases from J, the junction kept 8 bases outside the gene matches. In germline, CDR1 is DFQATT, CDR2 SNEGSKA (reference sequence). The sequenced part of the CDR3 DNA is TGCAGTGCTTTCCGGACTAGCGAATACTCCTACAATGAG. Its translation is CSAFRTSEYSYNE. In full, the CDR3 is CSAFRTSEYSYNEQFF.

The CDR3 protein is CASSQRTGNTYEQYF. CDR3 DNA (partial): TGTGCCAGCAGCCAGCGGACAGGGAATACCTACGAG. V usage is TRBV14 and J usage is TRBJ2-7; TRBD1 agrees at 8 bases. The CDR3 end falls 3 residues outside the read, so it is completed with the germline J gene. Per germline, CDR1 SGHDN and CDR2 FVKESK. V lost 3 bases to trimming and J lost 2 bases; unmatched junction nucleotides: 6. CDR3 length: 15 amino acids.

Worth noting for this clone: The sequenced fragment ends 3 residues before the CDR3 boundary, so the rest is inferred from the germline J gene. V and J are TRBV2 and TRBJ1-2; 7 bases map to TRBD1. The germline gives CDR1 SNHLY, CDR2 FYNNEI. The CDR3 is 13 residues long. CDR3 region: CARSGTALRGYTF. The CDR3 bases that were read are TGTGCCCGCTCCGGGACAGCCCTAAGGGGC.

Remarks on this clone: The read ends 3 residues before the CDR3 terminus; that terminus is restored from the germline J gene. The chain employs TRBV7-2 and TRBJ1-5; 8 bases are shared with TRBD1. Germline CDR1 SGHTA, CDR2 FQGNSA. The CDR3 has 15 residues. V lost 5 bases and J lost 7; bases outside the gene matches: 10. The CDR3 sequence: CASSTSQGAEQPQHF. CDR3 DNA, as far as it was read: TGTGCCAGCAGCACTAGTCAGGGGGCCGAGCAGCCC.